In its sample, the clone carrying this TCR beta chain was seen a few times. Its antigen is undetermined. The length of the CDR3 is 15 residues. The germline CDR1 and CDR2 sequences are SGHTA and FQGNSA. V was clipped by 2 bases and J by 3 bases; unmatched bases: 2. This specimen belongs to a study of beta chain features in type 1 diabetes. Overall study findings and caveats: TCRB CDR3 length was moderately but significantly reduced in all four CD4+ subsets of Type 1 diabetes patients. Amplification by PCR could prefer shorter templates, with the same effect in patients and controls. A closer apparent resemblance between naive, central memory and Treg TCRB repertoires was seen in patients than in healthy donors.

On average, the one heparinised blood draw given by each donor was approximately 100 mL. The authors sorted CD4+ naive, central memory, regulatory and stem cell-like memory cells via CD45RO/CCR7/CD25/CD127/CD95/CD27. Sequencing targeted expressed TCRB transcripts, as all isolated RNA had been reverse transcribed. Sequenced by immunoSEQ multiplex PCR; TCRdb stores in-frame clones only, minus some. The table has about 370,000 clones, 9.6% seen once. This receptor was obtained from a young man with type 1 diabetes. This sequence joins TRBV7-2 and TRBJ2-1, with 9 bases that match TRBD2. Sequencing was performed on central memory CD4+ T cells from blood. CDR3 region: CASSLKREVYNEQFF. In DNA, the CDR3 is TGTGCCAGCAGCTTAAAGCGGGAGGTCTACAATGAGCAGTTCTTC.